These 24 T cell receptor beta chains came from one sample sequenced in a study of cytotoxic CD8 clonotypes in ibrutinib-treated CLL. The protocol was immunoSEQ multiplex PCR, while the TCRdb copy is restricted to in-frame clones and leaves out a portion. This table holds about 25,000 clones, 78% found once. The sequencing used PBMCs, collected before ibrutinib treatment. These receptors all come from a human donor with chronic lymphocytic leukemia.

This sequence joins TRBV10-2 and TRBJ1-1; 9 positions match TRBD1. Germline CDR1 and CDR2: WSHSY and SAAADI. The CDR3 is made up of 14 amino acids. V was pared by 8 bases and J by 3 bases, with 7 bases of the junction left unmatched. As DNA, the CDR3 is TGCGCCAGCCGACTACAGGGGGCGGACACTGAAGCTTTCTTT. Protein: CASRLQGADTEAFF.

This chain joins TRBV4-2 and TRBJ2-7; D tentatively reads TRBD1 or TRBD2 (5 bases each). The length of the CDR3 is 15 residues. Per germline, CDR1 LGHNA and CDR2 YNFKEQ. Trimming took 4 bases from V and 0 from J, leaving 13 bases between them. As DNA, the CDR3 is TGTGCCAGCAGCCCCCCGGGGCCCGACTCCTACGAGCAGTACTTC. Protein sequence: CASSPPGPDSYEQYF.

CDR3 nucleotide sequence: TGTGCCAGTTTTGACAGTCCTAATGAAAAACTGTTTTTT. Its translation is CASFDSPNEKLFF. The chain has TRBV2 and TRBJ1-4; TRBD1 is a possible D gene (5 bases). Trimming pared 9 bases from V and 3 bases from J, leaving 11 bases between. The CDR3 is 13 amino acids. Germline V gene lookup returns CDR1 SNHLY and CDR2 FYNNEI.

The rearrangement links TRBV30 to TRBJ2-5, with D possibly matching TRBD2 (6 bases). The CDR3 extends over 15 amino acids. Trimming took off 0 bases at V and 4 bases at J, with 15 bases between the two ends. Germline V gene data show CDR1 as GTSNPN and CDR2 as SVGIG (reference sequence). CDR3 region: CAWSVLGSRRETQYF. CDR3 bases: TGTGCCTGGAGTGTACTCGGGAGCCGACGAGAGACCCAGTACTTC.

The V gene is TRBV19, the J gene TRBJ2-3; TRBD2 aligns across 7 bases. Germline V gives CDR1 LNHDA, CDR2 SQIVND (reference sequence). With V trimmed by 5 bases and J by 1 base, 6 bases remained unmatched. The CDR3 has 15 amino acids. The CDR3 bases are TGTGCCAGTAGTGGGTCGGGAGGTCGCACAGATACGCAGTATTTT. Its translation is CASSGSGGRTDTQYF.

The chain combines TRBV7-9 with TRBJ2-3; 7 nucleotides match TRBD1. The J segment lost 2 bases and the V segment lost 1 base, leaving 6 bases of the junction unmatched. The CDR3 loop spans 16 amino acids. Germline V lookup: CDR1 SEHNR, CDR2 FQNEAQ (reference sequence). The CDR3 region has the DNA TGTGCCAGCAGCTTAGGGACAGGTACCCTCACAGATACGCAGTATTTT. Translating gives CASSLGTGTLTDTQYF.

V gene TRBV9 combines with J gene TRBJ2-3, with 7 bases that match TRBD2. The CDR3 length is 16 residues. The germline V gene has CDR1 SGDLS and CDR2 YYNGEE. V was pared by 1 base and J by 0 bases, with 5 bases of the junction left unmatched. As DNA, the CDR3 is TGTGCCAGCAGCGTACGTACAGCGGGAAGCACAGATACGCAGTATTTT. This codes for CASSVRTAGSTDTQYF.

The chain combines TRBV7-9 with TRBJ1-1; 8 nucleotides line up with TRBD1. In germline, CDR1 is SEHNR, CDR2 FQNEAQ (reference sequence). Unmatched junction bases numbered 0, after V lost 5 bases and J lost 1 base. CDR3 length equals 13 residues. The CDR3 sequence: CASSDRGNTEAFF. CDR3 bases: TGTGCCAGCAGCGACAGGGGGAACACTGAAGCTTTCTTT.

This clone was found a few times. This chain uses TRBV7-8 with TRBJ1-2, with 8 nucleotides matching TRBD1. Germline trimming cut 4 bases from V and 4 bases from J; bases unmatched to any gene: 11. This CDR3 has 16 amino acids. Germline assignment: CDR1 SGHVS and CDR2 FQNEAQ. CDR3 sequence reads: CASSYTGTGPSYGYTF. The CDR3 nucleotides read TGTGCCAGCAGCTACACCGGGACAGGACCCTCCTATGGCTACACCTTC. The full variable domain, rest sourced from reference TRBV7-8 and TRBJ1-2, is GAGVSQSPRYKVAKRGQDVALRCDPISGHVSLFWYQQALGQGPEFLTYFQNEAQLDKSGLPSDRFFAERPEGSVSTLKIQRTQQEDSAVYLCASSYTGTGPSYGYTFGSGTRLTVV.

Only a few counts were recorded for this clone. The rearrangement uses TRBV7-9 and TRBJ1-1; no firm D call. The germline gives CDR1 SEHNR, CDR2 FQNEAQ (reference sequence). The CDR3 is 12 residues long. V shed 5 bases and J shed 0 bases, with 4 bases lying between them. This chain's CDR3 is CASSEMNTEAFF. In DNA form, the CDR3 reads TGTGCCAGCAGCGAGATGAACACTGAAGCTTTCTTT.

V is TRBV5-6 and J is TRBJ2-2; no firm D call. Germline values: CDR1 SGHDT, CDR2 YYEEEE. The CDR3 totals 16 residues. The V end was cut by 5 bases, the J end by 0 bases, with 14 bases between. In nucleotides, the CDR3 is TGTGCCAGCAGTTTTGCGGCCGTCTCGAACACCGGGGAGCTGTTTTTT. Residues: CASSFAAVSNTGELFF.

The rearrangement joins TRBV5-4 to TRBJ1-1; D is possibly TRBD1 (6 bases). The V end was cut by 4 bases, the J end by 8 bases, with 27 bases between. This CDR3 comprises 17 residues. Looked up from germline, CDR1 is SGHNT and CDR2 is YYREEE (reference sequence). CDR3 nucleotide sequence: TGTGCCAGCAGCCAGGGGAGGTGGAGCCAGTCGCTTTCAGAAGCTTTCTTT. It codes for CASSQGRWSQSLSEAFF.

In its sample, this clone was seen once. The chain recombines TRBV29-1 with TRBJ2-5; 15 bases align to TRBD2. The J segment lost 2 bases and the V segment lost 3 bases, leaving 4 bases of the junction unmatched. Germline V gene sequence: CDR1 SQVTM, CDR2 ANQGSEA. This CDR3 comprises 16 residues. CDR3 coding DNA: TGCAGCGTTGATGGGACTAGCGGGAGGCGGCAAGAGACCCAGTACTTC. This translates into CSVDGTSGRRQETQYF.

This clone was observed a handful of times. This sequence joins TRBV28 and TRBJ2-7; D may be TRBD2 (7 bases). Germline V CDR1 and CDR2: MDHEN, SYDVKM. V was cut by 7 bases and J by 4 bases, with 14 bases left in between. The CDR3 consists of 13 residues. DNA for the CDR3: TGTGCCAGCACTCTCGGGGGGACATACGAGCAGTACTTC. Translated, it gives CASTLGGTYEQYF.

This rearrangement joins TRBV7-8 to TRBJ1-3, with D possibly matching TRBD1 (5 bases). Germline values: CDR1 SGHVS, CDR2 FQNEAQ. Trimming pared 1 base from V and 0 bases from J, leaving 7 bases between. The CDR3 spans 15 residues. CDR3 sequence: CASSLVGGSGNTIYF. The CDR3 DNA follows: TGTGCCAGCAGCTTAGTTGGGGGCTCTGGAAACACCATATATTTT. Full variable domain (remainder filled in from reference TRBV7-8 and TRBJ1-3): GAGVSQSPRYKVAKRGQDVALRCDPISGHVSLFWYQQALGQGPEFLTYFQNEAQLDKSGLPSDRFFAERPEGSVSTLKIQRTQQEDSAVYLCASSLVGGSGNTIYFGEGSWLTVV.

The chain employs TRBV6-1 and TRBJ2-3; D is uncertain. The V end lost 2 bases, the J end lost 0 bases, and 9 bases lay between the germline ends. The CDR3 contains 15 residues. Germline V CDR1 and CDR2: MNHNS, SASEGT. Here the CDR3 DNA reads TGTGCCAGCAGTGAAATGGGGTTCAGCACAGATACGCAGTATTTT. It is translated as CASSEMGFSTDTQYF.

The chain is built from TRBV5-1 and TRBJ2-5; D uncertain. The V end was cut by 4 bases, the J end by 2 bases, with 12 bases between. The CDR3 is 14 amino acids. CDR1 SGHRS and CDR2 YFSETQ come from the germline V gene. The CDR3 loop reads CASSNTVGQETQYF. The CDR3 DNA follows: TGCGCCAGCAGCAACACCGTAGGGCAAGAGACCCAGTACTTC. The full variable domain, completed using reference TRBV5-1 and TRBJ2-5, is KAGVTQTPRYLIKTRGQQVTLSCSPISGHRSVSWYQQTPGQGLQFLFEYFSETQRNKGNFPGRFSGRQFSNSRSEMNVSTLELGDSALYLCASSNTVGQETQYFGPGTRLLVL.

This chain links TRBV7-2 with TRBJ2-2; no firm D call. Germline CDR1 is SGHTA and CDR2 is FQGNSA. This CDR3 has 13 residues. Between the trimmed V and J ends, which lost 8 bases and 7 bases, there was a span of 14 bases. The CDR3 DNA sequence: TGTGCCAGCTCCGACCCTGGCCGCGGGGAGCTGTTTTTT. Translated: CASSDPGRGELFF. Full variable domain (remainder filled in from reference TRBV7-2 and TRBJ2-2): GAGVSQSPSNKVTEKGKDVELRCDPISGHTALYWYRQSLGQGLEFLIYFQGNSAPDKSGLPSDRFSAERTGGSVSTLTIQRTQQEDSAVYLCASSDPGRGELFFGEGSRLTVL.

J is TRBJ1-2 and V is TRBV7-2; D ambiguous. This CDR3 has 15 residues. Germline V gene data show CDR1 as SGHTA and CDR2 as FQGNSA. V lost 1 base, J lost 5 bases, and 14 bases lay in between. The CDR3 nucleotides are TGTGCCAGCAGCTTAGACCTCGGGCAGCAGTATGGCTACACCTTC. This codes for CASSLDLGQQYGYTF.

This clone was seen a single time. V gene TRBV6-6 combines with J gene TRBJ2-7; D is tentatively TRBD1 or TRBD2 (5 bases each). This CDR3 is 14 amino acids long. The V end lost 7 bases, the J end lost 1 base, and 14 bases lay between the germline ends. From germline, CDR1 is MNHNY and CDR2 SVGAGI (reference sequence). The CDR3 spells CASISTGTSYEQYF. CDR3 in DNA: TGTGCCAGCATTTCTACCGGGACGTCCTACGAGCAGTACTTC.

This clone was seen only once. The chain carries TRBV5-1 and TRBJ1-2, with TRBD1 identical over 8 bases. Germline CDR1 is SGHRS and CDR2 is YFSETQ. The CDR3 runs to 18 residues. V lost 4 bases and J lost 1; bases outside the gene matches: 15. For the CDR3, the DNA is TGCGCCAGCAGCGGAGACAGGGGAGACTCCGAATTTAACTATGGCTACACCTTC. As protein: CASSGDRGDSEFNYGYTF.

This chain links TRBV4-3 with TRBJ2-7; unclear D gene. The V and J ends lost 0 bases and 6 bases respectively, with 12 bases between them. Germline-derived CDR1 and CDR2 are LGHNA and YSLEER. The CDR3 length is 14 residues. The CDR3 is CASSQDRNLPEQYF. The CDR3 coding sequence is TGCGCCAGCAGCCAAGATCGAAACCTCCCCGAGCAGTACTTC.

The chain uses TRBV28 and TRBJ2-2, with D perhaps assigned TRBD1 or TRBD2 (6 bases each). CDR3 length: 15 residues. Germline V gene data show CDR1 as MDHEN and CDR2 as SYDVKM. V lost 8 bases to trimming and J lost 4 bases, with 17 bases between them. The CDR3 reads CASLRLGGATGELFF. The CDR3 region has the DNA TGTGCCAGCCTCCGACTAGGGGGAGCCACCGGGGAGCTGTTTTTT. The variable domain in full, completed from reference TRBV28 and TRBJ2-2, reads DVKVTQSSRYLVKRTGEKVFLECVQDMDHENMFWYRQDPGLGLRLIYFSYDVKMKEKGDIPEGYSVSREKKERFSLILESASTNQTSMYLCASLRLGGATGELFFGEGSRLTVL.

The rearrangement joins TRBV30 to TRBJ1-2; TRBD1 might be the D (5 bases). V shed 5 bases and J shed 7 bases, with 17 bases lying between them. The CDR3 has 13 residues. The V gene's germline CDR1 is GTSNPN and CDR2 SVGIG (reference sequence). In DNA, the CDR3 is TGTGCCTGGGGGACGGGGCTCGCTTCTGGCTACACCTTC. Translation: CAWGTGLASGYTF. The full variable domain, its missing parts supplied by reference TRBV30 and TRBJ1-2, is SQTIHQWPATLVQPVGSPLSLECTVEGTSNPNLYWYRQAAGRGLQLLFYSVGIGQISSEVPQNLSASRPQDRQFILSSKKLLLSDSGFYLCAWGTGLASGYTFGSGTRLTVV.